Shown below are 29 T cell receptor beta chains from a single sample sequenced in a study of cytomegalovirus exposure and HLA in healthy donors. 60 Vbeta and 13 Jbeta primers were used in PCR. Measured with immunoSEQ multiplex PCR; TCRdb has only the in-frame clones, and not every one. Among around 100,000 clones listed, around 80% were seen once. Specimen: PBMCs. The receptors derive from a young woman in good health and CMV-seropositive.

This chain links TRBV2 with TRBJ1-4; D is possibly TRBD1 (6 bases). CDR1 and CDR2 from the germline V gene are SNHLY and FYNNEI. Trimming took 2 bases from V and 3 from J, leaving 10 bases between them. This CDR3 spans 15 amino acids. CDR3 region: CASSERGGANEKLFF. DNA of the CDR3: TGTGCCAGCAGTGAAAGGGGGGGAGCTAATGAAAAACTGTTTTTT.

This clone was observed once. The chain carries TRBV7-9 and TRBJ2-1; D gene unclear. Germline CDR1 is SEHNR and CDR2 is FQNEAQ (reference sequence). Trimming took off 3 bases at V and 6 bases at J, with 6 bases between the two ends. The CDR3 has 12 residues. CDR3 DNA: TGTGCCAGCAGCTTTGAGGTCAATGAGCAGTTCTTC. As protein: CASSFEVNEQFF.

The chain employs TRBV6-5 and TRBJ2-5; 7 nucleotides agree with TRBD1. The CDR3 sequence is 14 residues long. Germline loops: CDR1 MNHEY, CDR2 SVGAGI. Germline trimming cut 5 bases from V and 2 bases from J; bases unmatched to any gene: 5. The CDR3 bases are TGTGCCAGCAGTAAACAGGGGCCTCAAGAGACCCAGTACTTC. Its translation is CASSKQGPQETQYF.

The V call is TRBV7-3, the J call TRBJ2-7; D remains unclear. The CDR3 runs 13 residues. Per germline, CDR1 SGHTA and CDR2 FQGTGA. Trimming removed 0 bases from V and 6 bases from J, with 9 bases in between. CDR3 bases: TGTGCCAGCAGCTTAACTAGCTTAGCCGAGCAGTACTTC. Its translation is CASSLTSLAEQYF.

J is TRBJ2-7 and V is TRBV6-1; D call uncertain. Trimming cost V 0 bases and J 6 bases, with 3 bases left between them. The CDR3 runs 11 residues. Germline V gene data show CDR1 as MNHNS and CDR2 as SASEGT. For the CDR3, the DNA is TGTGCCAGCAGTGAAGCGCGCGAGCAGTACTTC. This translates into CASSEAREQYF.

The chain joins TRBV28 to TRBJ1-2, with a tentative D call TRBD1 (6 bases). The CDR3 is made up of 14 amino acids. Trimming removed 6 bases at V and 4 bases at J, with 15 bases between. Looked up from germline, CDR1 is MDHEN and CDR2 is SYDVKM. The CDR3 DNA sequence: TGTGCCAGCAGACCACAGGGATCCTTCTATGGCTACACCTTC. This sequence encodes CASRPQGSFYGYTF.

V is TRBV5-4 and J is TRBJ2-7, with 14 bases matching TRBD2. Losses at the gene ends were 3 bases for V and 2 bases for J; bases not matched to a gene: 7. The length of the CDR3 is 17 residues. Germline assignment: CDR1 SGHNT and CDR2 YYREEE (reference sequence). CDR3 bases: TGTGCCAGCAGCTCTGGACTAGCGGGAGGACCTACCTACGAGCAGTACTTC. Translating it yields CASSSGLAGGPTYEQYF.

This clone was seen a handful of times. V usage is TRBV10-3 and J usage is TRBJ1-2; no definite D call. Trimming pared 3 bases from V and 2 bases from J, leaving 10 bases between. Germline lookup yields CDR1 ENHRY and CDR2 SYGVKD. The CDR3 covers 14 residues. CDR3 loop: CAISDVTVNYGYTF. Written as DNA, the CDR3 is TGTGCCATCAGTGACGTAACGGTAAACTATGGCTACACCTTC.

The V call is TRBV30, the J call TRBJ1-5; D remains ambiguous. CDR3 length: 14 amino acids. CDR1 GTSNPN and CDR2 SVGIG come from the germline V gene (reference sequence). V was clipped by 4 bases and J by 3 bases, with 13 bases between them. The DNA of the CDR3 is TGTGCCTGGACCCGGGATGGGTCCAATCAGCCCCAGCATTTT. Translation: CAWTRDGSNQPQHF.

This clone has just one count. One end of the junction does not line up with germline, which may come from a read error. This chain joins TRBV7-7 and TRBJ2-5, with a tentative D call TRBD1 (8 bases). This CDR3 contains 17 residues. Germline V gene lookup returns CDR1 SSHAT and CDR2 FNYEAQ (reference sequence). CDR3 residues: CASSKDRVERGGETQYF. CDR3 bases: TGTGCTAGCAGCAAGGACAGGGTTGAGCGGGGCGGAGAGACCCAGTACTTC.

V and J are TRBV4-1 and TRBJ2-7; 12 bases line up with TRBD2. CDR1 MGHRA and CDR2 YSYEKL come from the germline V gene. The length of the CDR3 is 16 residues. V lost 4 bases and J lost 3; bases outside the gene matches: 7. For the CDR3, the DNA is TGCGCCAGCAGCCCCGGACTAGCGGGACTCCTCTACGAGCAGTACTTC. It yields the protein CASSPGLAGLLYEQYF.

This CDR3 reads CSAQGHSTGELFF. In DNA form, the CDR3 reads TGCAGCGCACAGGGACACAGCACCGGGGAGCTGTTTTTT. The chain has TRBV29-1 and TRBJ2-2, with D tentatively TRBD1 (6 bases). Germline V gene data show CDR1 as SQVTM and CDR2 as ANQGSEA. Trimming removed 7 bases from V and 4 bases from J, with 13 bases in between. The CDR3 length is 13 residues.

This chain connects TRBV19 to TRBJ2-7; possible D gene TRBD1, 6 bases. The germline V gene has CDR1 LNHDA and CDR2 SQIVND (reference sequence). V was cut by 5 bases and J by 2 bases, with 7 bases left in between. This CDR3 is 12 amino acids long. CDR3 sequence reads: CASSPGAYEQYF. The CDR3, as DNA: TGTGCCAGTAGTCCAGGGGCCTACGAGCAGTACTTC.

The V call is TRBV6-1, the J call TRBJ1-4; the D gene is possibly TRBD1 (5 bases). Germline V CDR1 and CDR2: MNHNS, SASEGT. The CDR3 has 12 residues. Trimming stripped 5 bases from V and 8 bases from J, with 9 bases between. CDR3: CASSRGQEKLFF. In DNA form, the CDR3 reads TGTGCCAGCAGTAGGGGTCAGGAAAAACTGTTTTTT.

The chain uses TRBV28 and TRBJ2-1; 12 bases are a match to TRBD1. CDR1 is MDHEN and CDR2 is SYDVKM in the germline V gene. With V trimmed by 5 bases and J by 8 bases, 7 bases remained unmatched. The CDR3 spans 15 residues. The CDR3 reads CASSVGTGGTHEQFF. CDR3 in DNA: TGTGCCAGCAGTGTCGGGACAGGGGGCACCCATGAGCAGTTCTTC. Together with reference TRBV28 and TRBJ2-1, the CDR3 gives the full variable domain: DVKVTQSSRYLVKRTGEKVFLECVQDMDHENMFWYRQDPGLGLRLIYFSYDVKMKEKGDIPEGYSVSREKKERFSLILESASTNQTSMYLCASSVGTGGTHEQFFGPGTRLTVL.

This sequence joins TRBV28 and TRBJ2-7; 8 positions match TRBD2. CDR1 MDHEN and CDR2 SYDVKM come from the germline V gene. This CDR3 spans 18 amino acids. J lost 5 bases, V lost 7 bases, and 22 bases had no gene match. CDR3 coding DNA: TGTGCCAGCATCCCCCTTTCCCCTTTACGGGAGGGGGAGGACGAGCAGTACTTC. Its translation is CASIPLSPLREGEDEQYF.

The rearrangement joins TRBV9 to TRBJ1-4; D is perhaps TRBD1 (5 bases). The CDR3 runs to 18 residues. Deletions cut 0 bases from V and 0 bases from J, with 15 bases between. CDR1 is SGDLS and CDR2 is YYNGEE in the germline V gene. CDR3 nucleotide sequence: TGTGCCAGCAGCGTAGGGGTGGGGCCCCCCTCAACTAATGAAAAACTGTTTTTT. It yields the protein CASSVGVGPPSTNEKLFF.

The chain joins TRBV6-5 to TRBJ1-5; a weak D match, TRBD1 (5 bases). The CDR3 length is 13 residues. The V and J ends lost 4 bases and 5 bases respectively, with 9 bases between them. Germline V gene sequence: CDR1 MNHEY, CDR2 SVGAGI. The CDR3 is CASSWGGDQPQHF. Written as DNA, the CDR3 is TGTGCCAGCAGTTGGGGGGGGGATCAGCCCCAGCATTTT.

The V call is TRBV29-1, the J call TRBJ2-1; D is possibly TRBD1 (6 bases). Germline V CDR1 and CDR2: SQVTM, ANQGSEA. The CDR3 has 13 amino acids. V was clipped by 7 bases and J by 1 base, with 11 bases between them. The CDR3 DNA reads as TGCAGCGGGCAGGGGTCGTCCTACAATGAGCAGTTCTTC. This translates into CSGQGSSYNEQFF.

The J gene is TRBJ1-5, the V gene TRBV2, with 7 bases aligning to TRBD1. V was clipped by 6 bases and J by 7 bases; unmatched bases: 12. This CDR3 is 15 amino acids long. Per the germline V gene, CDR1 is SNHLY and CDR2 is FYNNEI. In nucleotides, the CDR3 is TGTGCCAGCAGGGCAGGGGGAAGTCAATACCAGCCCCAGCATTTT. Protein product: CASRAGGSQYQPQHF.

V gene TRBV2 combines with J gene TRBJ2-2; tentatively, D is TRBD1 (5 bases). This CDR3 has 13 amino acids. In germline, CDR1 is SNHLY, CDR2 FYNNEI. Trimming took 4 bases from V and 6 from J, leaving 9 bases between them. CDR3 nucleotides: TGTGCCAGCAGTGTACAGGCCTCCGGGGAGCTGTTTTTT. Its translation: CASSVQASGELFF.

The chain uses TRBV5-4 and TRBJ2-1; 15 nucleotides match TRBD2. The CDR3 runs to 19 residues. Germline V gene data show CDR1 as SGHNT and CDR2 as YYREEE (reference sequence). Trimming removed 2 bases from V and 0 bases from J; junction bases left unmatched: 6. The CDR3 DNA is TGTGCCAGCAGCTTCGGACTAGCGGGAGGGCCCCTCTCCTACAATGAGCAGTTCTTC. It is translated as CASSFGLAGGPLSYNEQFF. The full variable domain, with the rest looked up from reference TRBV5-4 and TRBJ2-1, is ETGVTQSPTHLIKTRGQQVTLRCSSQSGHNTVSWYQQALGQGPQFIFQYYREEENGRGNFPPRFSGLQFPNYSSELNVNALELDDSALYLCASSFGLAGGPLSYNEQFFGPGTRLTVL.

The rearrangement uses TRBV4-1 and TRBJ2-5; 14 bases are a match to TRBD2. This CDR3 spans 16 amino acids. J was trimmed by 8 bases and V by 1 base; bases with no gene match: 6. CDR1 is MGHRA, CDR2 YSYEKL, per germline. Written as DNA, the CDR3 is TGCGCCAGCAGCCAAGTGGGGACTAGCGGGAGTGGCACCCAGTACTTC. It encodes CASSQVGTSGSGTQYF.

The chain recombines TRBV11-2 with TRBJ2-5, with TRBD1 as a possible D gene (6 bases). The V gene lost 8 bases and the J gene lost 4 bases, with 20 bases spanning the gap. Germline V gives CDR1 SGHAT, CDR2 FQNNGV. CDR3 size: 15 residues. The CDR3 sequence: CASATASGAGETQYF. CDR3 bases: TGTGCCAGCGCGACGGCCTCAGGGGCAGGAGAGACCCAGTACTTC.

The gene calls are TRBV13 and TRBJ2-2, with 10 bases aligning to TRBD1. This CDR3 comprises 15 residues. Per germline, CDR1 PRHDT and CDR2 FYEKMQ (reference sequence). The junction had 3 bases not matched to a gene; V was cut back by 5 bases and J by 3 bases. The CDR3 sequence: CASSPGTGDTGELFF. Here the CDR3 DNA reads TGTGCCAGCAGCCCCGGGACAGGGGACACCGGGGAGCTGTTTTTT.

The chain is built from TRBV15 and TRBJ2-1; tentatively, D is TRBD1 (5 bases). The CDR3 covers 13 residues. The V gene lost 6 bases and the J gene lost 8 bases, with 14 bases spanning the gap. Germline V CDR1 and CDR2: LNHNV, YYDKDF (reference sequence). The CDR3 is CATSTDMRDEQFF. As DNA, the CDR3 is TGTGCCACCAGTACGGACATGCGCGATGAGCAGTTCTTC.

In this sample, this clone turned up a few times. The J gene is TRBJ2-5, the V gene TRBV18; D remains ambiguous. Per the germline V gene, CDR1 is KGHSH and CDR2 is LQKENI. Trimming took off 3 bases at V and 9 bases at J, with 11 bases between the two ends. The length of the CDR3 is 12 residues. CDR3 protein: CASSPAGQAQYF. In DNA form, the CDR3 reads TGTGCCAGCTCACCGGCTGGGCAGGCCCAGTACTTC.

The sample holds a few counts of this clone. The genes are TRBV2 and TRBJ1-5; 11 bases line up with TRBD1. The CDR3 is 19 residues long. CDR1 and CDR2 from the germline V gene are SNHLY and FYNNEI. The trim removed 0 bases at V and 1 base at J, leaving 8 bases unmatched. CDR3 in DNA: TGTGCCAGCAGTGAAGCTCCGGGACAGGGGGATTCGAGCAATCAGCCCCAGCATTTT. Encoded protein: CASSEAPGQGDSSNQPQHF.

This clone showed up just once. The genes are TRBV28 and TRBJ2-1; a weak D match, TRBD1 (6 bases). The CDR3 consists of 14 residues. Trimming took 6 bases from V and 15 from J, leaving 24 bases between them. Germline CDR1 and CDR2: MDHEN and SYDVKM. Written as DNA, the CDR3 is TGTGCCAGCAGCCTTGGGGAAACCCGGGACACCCCGTTCTTC. Translated: CASSLGETRDTPFF.